This record looks at one T cell receptor (beta chain) sequence and its context. Its antigen remains unidentified. The data were produced by immunoSEQ multiplex PCR, yet TCRdb's version contains in-frame clones alone and is incomplete. The sample holds around 29,000 clones, about 80% seen once. The data derive from a study of lymphopenia after photon versus proton radiotherapy. Findings and caveats of the study: Authors raise, but do not show, better survival with proton therapy. Proton therapy kept repertoires fairly stable, unlike photons, which gained effector/memory cells. In patients who died, overall survival fell as post-nadir TCR diversity dropped more.

This CDR3 contains 15 residues. Trimming removed 5 bases from V and 2 bases from J; junction bases left unmatched: 4. Germline V gives CDR1 LNHDA, CDR2 SQIVND (reference sequence). The material sequenced was peripheral blood, taken from a patient treated with proton-based radiotherapy. The receptor comes from a woman in her 70s with pancreatic cancer. The V call is TRBV19, the J call TRBJ2-3, with 10 bases fitting TRBD2. The CDR3 loop reads CASSPAGGPTDTQYF. The CDR3 coding sequence is TGTGCCAGTAGTCCAGCGGGAGGGCCCACAGATACGCAGTATTTT.